Following are 28 T cell receptor beta chains from one sample sequenced in a study of cytomegalovirus exposure and HLA in healthy donors. With 60 Vbeta and 13 Jbeta primers, the PCR was carried out. Clones were read by immunoSEQ multiplex PCR, and TCRdb kept only the in-frame ones, dropping some. The repertoire holds about 78,000 clones, with over 55% as singletons. The sequenced material came from PBMCs. These receptors originate from a man aged 25-45 years in good health and CMV-seropositive.

The J gene is TRBJ2-2, the V gene TRBV6-1; D is unresolved. Germline lookup yields CDR1 MNHNS and CDR2 SASEGT. The V and J ends lost 8 bases and 1 base respectively, with 8 bases between them. The length of the CDR3 is 13 residues. CDR3 region: CASRLVNTGELFF. For the CDR3, the DNA is TGTGCCAGCCGACTGGTGAACACCGGGGAGCTGTTTTTT.

The rearrangement links TRBV5-1 to TRBJ1-1; TRBD1 agrees at 7 bases. V trimming: 3 bases; J trimming: 0 bases; junction bases outside the gene matches: 5. Germline V lookup: CDR1 SGHRS, CDR2 YFSETQ. The CDR3 covers 15 residues. CDR3: CASSYKQGMNTEAFF. The CDR3 DNA sequence: TGCGCCAGCAGCTACAAACAGGGGATGAACACTGAAGCTTTCTTT.

This clone was seen a handful of times. This chain uses TRBV5-4 with TRBJ1-1; TRBD1 aligns across 7 bases. The germline gives CDR1 SGHNT, CDR2 YYREEE (reference sequence). V lost 4 bases, J lost 4 bases, and 7 bases stayed unmatched. This CDR3 spans 14 amino acids. This chain's CDR3 is CASSKTGDGTEAFF. Here the CDR3 DNA reads TGTGCCAGCAGCAAAACAGGGGACGGCACTGAAGCTTTCTTT.

A note on this clone: Other DNA sequences in the same sample also yield this CDR3. The genes are TRBV27 and TRBJ1-4; 9 bases are a match to TRBD1. Germline CDR1 and CDR2: MNHEY and SMNVEV (reference sequence). The CDR3 is made up of 14 amino acids. The V and J ends lost 5 bases and 7 bases, in that order; junction bases with no gene match: 5. CDR3 DNA sequence: TGTGCCAGCAGTCCTCGGGACAGGGCTGAAAAACTGTTTTTT. Residues: CASSPRDRAEKLFF.

The CDR3, as DNA: TGTGCCATCAGGGCGACAGGGCACTCTGGAAACACCATATATTTT. Translating gives CAIRATGHSGNTIYF. This chain connects TRBV10-3 to TRBJ1-3, with TRBD1 identical over 7 bases. The CDR3 contains 15 residues. The V gene's germline CDR1 is ENHRY and CDR2 SYGVKD. V lost 6 bases and J lost 0; bases outside the gene matches: 5.

CDR3 amino acids: CASSPTSGRNTQYF. The CDR3 DNA reads as TGTGCCAGCAGTCCGACTAGCGGGAGGAATACGCAGTATTTT. This chain uses TRBV27 with TRBJ2-3; TRBD2 matches at 13 bases. The CDR3 totals 14 residues. CDR1 is MNHEY and CDR2 is SMNVEV in the germline V gene (reference sequence). The V segment lost 5 bases and the J segment 7 bases; nucleotides outside the gene matches: 3.

V usage is TRBV5-1 and J usage is TRBJ2-7, with D perhaps matching TRBD1 (6 bases). The V gene's germline CDR1 is SGHRS and CDR2 YFSETQ. CDR3 length equals 14 residues. The V and J ends lost 4 bases and 0 bases respectively, with 11 bases between them. The CDR3 bases are TGCGCCAGCAGCAAAAGGGACAACTCCTACGAGCAGTACTTC. Amino acid sequence: CASSKRDNSYEQYF.

The rearrangement joins TRBV27 to TRBJ2-3; tentative D call: TRBD1 (6 bases). Germline V gene sequence: CDR1 MNHEY, CDR2 SMNVEV (reference sequence). The CDR3 loop spans 15 amino acids. V was trimmed by 5 bases and J by 4 bases, leaving 16 bases between them. The CDR3, as DNA: TGTGCCAGCAGTCACAGGGACCTCGGCGCAGATACGCAGTATTTT. This gives the protein CASSHRDLGADTQYF.

The chain recombines TRBV6-1 with TRBJ2-1, with 7 bases matching TRBD2. The CDR3 consists of 15 residues. Per the germline V gene, CDR1 is MNHNS and CDR2 is SASEGT. Trimming cost V 7 bases and J 6 bases; bases outside gene matches: 12. The CDR3 nucleotides are TGTGCCAGCACGATTGTCAAGGGACTATTCAATGAGCAGTTCTTC. Protein sequence: CASTIVKGLFNEQFF.

CDR3 sequence: CASTNPGGIHEQYF. The DNA of the CDR3 is TGTGCCAGCACTAACCCGGGGGGGATCCACGAGCAGTACTTC. The rearrangement links TRBV7-3 to TRBJ2-7; the match to TRBD2 covers 8 bases. The length of the CDR3 is 14 residues. The germline CDR1 and CDR2 sequences are SGHTA and FQGTGA. J was trimmed by 5 bases and V by 7 bases; bases with no gene match: 10.

The rearrangement links TRBV7-8 to TRBJ2-7; 12 positions match TRBD2. The length of the CDR3 is 15 residues. After removal of 3 bases from V and 2 bases from J, the junction contained 2 bases not matched to a gene. Germline V gene lookup returns CDR1 SGHVS and CDR2 FQNEAQ. CDR3 in DNA: TGTGCCAGCAGCTTTGGACTAGCGGGACCCTACGAGCAGTACTTC. Protein product: CASSFGLAGPYEQYF.

V is TRBV7-9 and J is TRBJ2-5; 7 bases line up with TRBD1. Per the germline V gene, CDR1 is SEHNR and CDR2 is FQNEAQ (reference sequence). After removal of 10 bases from V and 1 base from J, the junction contained 6 bases not matched to a gene. This CDR3 is built from 13 residues. CDR3 loop: CAIETGFQETQYF. The CDR3 coding sequence is TGTGCCATCGAGACAGGGTTCCAAGAGACCCAGTACTTC.

The genes are TRBV27 and TRBJ1-2; the match to TRBD1 covers 7 bases. The trim removed 6 bases at V and 0 bases at J, leaving 13 bases unmatched. Per germline, CDR1 MNHEY and CDR2 SMNVEV (reference sequence). CDR3 length: 17 residues. The CDR3 bases are TGTGCCAGCAGAGGGGGCTCGGGGCAACCAACTAACTATGGCTACACCTTC. This encodes CASRGGSGQPTNYGYTF.

In this sample, this clone turned up a few times. The chain couples TRBV27 to TRBJ1-1, with 10 bases that match TRBD1. V lost 6 bases, J lost 4 bases, and 11 bases stayed unmatched. CDR1 MNHEY and CDR2 SMNVEV come from the germline V gene (reference sequence). The CDR3 totals 16 residues. CDR3 in DNA: TGTGCCAGCAGACCGACAGGGGGCTATCGTGCCACTGAAGCTTTCTTT. Translated, it gives CASRPTGGYRATEAFF.

The chain carries TRBV5-1 and TRBJ2-6, with D perhaps TRBD1 (6 bases). Germline lookup yields CDR1 SGHRS and CDR2 YFSETQ. V lost 5 bases to trimming and J lost 0 bases, with 9 bases between them. CDR3 length: 15 amino acids. The CDR3 region has the DNA TGCGCCAGCAGTTCGGACAGCTCTGGGGCCAACGTCCTGACTTTC. Protein sequence: CASSSDSSGANVLTF.

The chain recombines TRBV14 with TRBJ2-7; 8 bases align to TRBD2. V lost 6 bases, J lost 5 bases, and 9 bases stayed unmatched. CDR3 length: 14 amino acids. CDR1 SGHDN and CDR2 FVKESK come from the germline V gene. CDR3 sequence (DNA): TGTGCCAGCAGTCCAAGCGGGAGTGTGGACGAGCAGTACTTC. Protein: CASSPSGSVDEQYF.

In this sample, this clone turned up a few times. V and J are TRBV4-2 and TRBJ1-1, with D hard to call. V lost 1 base and J lost 3, with 9 bases in between. The CDR3 loop spans 14 amino acids. Germline loops: CDR1 LGHNA, CDR2 YNFKEQ. CDR3 bases: TGTGCCAGCAGCCAAGCCATCGGGGACACTGAAGCTTTCTTT. The encoded protein is CASSQAIGDTEAFF.

The V and J genes are TRBV7-2 and TRBJ2-6, with 7 bases identical to TRBD1. In germline, CDR1 is SGHTA, CDR2 FQGNSA. CDR3 size: 16 residues. Germline trimming cut 5 bases from V and 0 bases from J; bases unmatched to any gene: 4. Here the CDR3 reads CASSQDRFSGANVLTF. The CDR3 DNA reads TGTGCCAGCAGCCAGGACAGGTTCTCTGGGGCCAACGTCCTGACTTTC.

The rearrangement joins TRBV28 to TRBJ1-1; TRBD1 matches 7 bases. The ends lost 7 bases at V and 1 base at J; junction bases unmatched: 15. Germline CDR1 and CDR2: MDHEN and SYDVKM. This CDR3 contains 17 residues. This CDR3 reads CASILDRTYLGNTEAFF. The CDR3 DNA reads as TGTGCCAGCATCTTGGACAGGACCTACTTGGGGAACACTGAAGCTTTCTTT.

The chain recombines TRBV5-1 with TRBJ2-5; 7 nucleotides align to TRBD2. CDR3 length equals 14 residues. Germline-derived CDR1 and CDR2 are SGHRS and YFSETQ. The V and J ends lost 4 bases and 9 bases, in that order; junction bases with no gene match: 12. The CDR3 DNA follows: TGCGCCAGCAGCGTAGGTCCGCCTGGGGGGGCCCAGTACTTC. Encoded protein: CASSVGPPGGAQYF.

The count of this clone is one. CDR3 nucleotide sequence: TGTGCCAGCAGCAATGGGGACAGGGGTAGCGAGCAGTACTTC. Protein product: CASSNGDRGSEQYF. The rearrangement uses TRBV7-9 and TRBJ2-7; 10 bases align to TRBD1. The CDR3 contains 14 residues. Germline loops: CDR1 SEHNR, CDR2 FQNEAQ (reference sequence). Trimming cost V 5 bases and J 6 bases; bases outside gene matches: 7.

The chain couples TRBV4-1 to TRBJ2-1, with D uncertain. V gave up 1 base and J gave up 6 bases, with 10 bases separating them. This CDR3 has 14 residues. The V gene's germline CDR1 is MGHRA and CDR2 YSYEKL. Here the CDR3 reads CASSQGMARNEQFF. CDR3 bases: TGCGCCAGCAGCCAAGGCATGGCTCGCAATGAGCAGTTCTTC.

This rearrangement joins TRBV7-2 to TRBJ2-1; 7 nucleotides agree with TRBD1. CDR3 length: 16 residues. The V segment lost 4 bases and the J segment 7 bases; nucleotides outside the gene matches: 13. Germline loops: CDR1 SGHTA, CDR2 FQGNSA. The CDR3: CASSSDRDSGRNEQFF. CDR3 nucleotides: TGTGCCAGCAGCTCAGACCGGGACAGCGGAAGGAATGAGCAGTTCTTC.

This clone has only one observation. The rearrangement joins TRBV4-2 to TRBJ2-7, with 8 bases matching TRBD1. Germline CDR1 is LGHNA and CDR2 is YNFKEQ. J gave up 3 bases and V 6 bases, and 10 bases lay outside the gene matches. CDR3 length: 15 residues. The CDR3 loop is CASSPLDRENYEQYF. As DNA, the CDR3 is TGTGCCAGCAGTCCCCTGGACAGGGAGAACTACGAGCAGTACTTC.

This clone was seen only a few times. The J gene is TRBJ1-1, the V gene TRBV6-5, with TRBD1 identical over 7 bases. Germline V lookup: CDR1 MNHEY, CDR2 SVGAGI. The CDR3 covers 14 residues. V was clipped by 5 bases and J by 11 bases; unmatched bases: 14. The CDR3 is CASSHRGLGLGAFF. CDR3 DNA: TGTGCCAGCAGTCACAGGGGATTGGGCCTGGGGGCTTTCTTT.

The chain has TRBV28 and TRBJ2-7; TRBD2 agrees at 7 bases. Trimming cost V 2 bases and J 2 bases; bases outside gene matches: 3. The CDR3 is 14 residues long. CDR1 MDHEN and CDR2 SYDVKM come from the germline V gene. CDR3 in DNA: TGTGCCAGCAGTTTAGAAGCGGGGACCTACGAGCAGTACTTC. Its protein is CASSLEAGTYEQYF.

This clone was detected a few times. This sequence joins TRBV13 and TRBJ2-7; 9 bases agree with TRBD2. Germline assignment: CDR1 PRHDT and CDR2 FYEKMQ (reference sequence). There are 17 residues in the CDR3. With V trimmed by 5 bases and J by 7 bases, 18 bases remained unmatched. In DNA form, the CDR3 reads TGTGCCAGCAGCCCACTGGTTGGTGCGGGGGGGCCGAGGGAGCAGTACTTC. Its protein is CASSPLVGAGGPREQYF. The whole variable domain, filled in from reference TRBV13 and TRBJ2-7, reads AAGVIQSPRHLIKEKRETATLKCYPIPRHDTVYWYQQGPGQDPQFLISFYEKMQSDKGSIPDRFSAQQFSDYHSELNMSSLELGDSALYFCASSPLVGAGGPREQYFGPGTRLTVT.

This clone was counted only a few times. This rearrangement joins TRBV28 to TRBJ2-5, with TRBD1 as a possible D gene (5 bases). V was shortened by 3 bases and J by 0 bases, with 8 bases between the two germline ends. The V gene's germline CDR1 is MDHEN and CDR2 SYDVKM. The CDR3 has 14 residues. The CDR3 is CASSLGQYQETQYF. DNA of the CDR3: TGTGCCAGCAGTTTGGGGCAGTACCAAGAGACCCAGTACTTC.